The rows below give T cell receptor beta chains drawn from one sample of a study of OX40 agonist ivuxolimab in advanced cancers. Some clones are missing from TCRdb's copy, which holds only in-frame ones; the method was immunoSEQ multiplex PCR. The repertoire includes about 58,000 clones, approximately 86% of them detected once, and 0.85% to 1% sits in the top ten. The sample here was CD4+ or CD8+ T cells sorted from blood, taken in a trial of the OX40 agonist ivuxolimab. All receptors derive from an adult with an advanced solid tumor such as melanoma, head and neck, liver or kidney cancer. CDR3s include the opening cysteine and the closing phenylalanine or tryptophan. D genes are given only for firm matches. Expanded clones get a size class; other rows say once, few or many, or leave the size out.

>TRBJ1-2|TRBD1|TRBV18|once
TGTGCCAGCTCAGTCGCTCAGGACAGGACTTATGGCTACACCTTC
CASSVAQDRTYGYTF
>TRBJ2-7|.|TRBV25-1|.
TGTGCCAGCAGTGATGGGGTCCATAGGCCCTACGAGCAGTACTTC
CASSDGVHRPYEQYF
>TRBJ1-3|.|TRBV9|.
TGTGCCAGCAGCGTAGTAGCAGGGCAGGGAAACACCATATATTTT
CASSVVAGQGNTIYF
>TRBJ2-3|.|TRBV5-1|.
TGCGCCAGCAGCTTGGCATCAGCCACAGATACGCAGTATTTT
CASSLASATDTQYF
>TRBJ2-7|.|TRBV6-5|once
TGTGCCAGCAGTTACGGCGGAACCTACGAGCAGTACTTC
CASSYGGTYEQYF
>TRBJ2-1|TRBD1|TRBV2|.
TGTGCCAGCAGCCCCCGGGGACAGGGTGGAGATGAGCAGTTCTTC
CASSPRGQGGDEQFF
>TRBJ1-5|.|TRBV2|few
TGTGCCAGCAGTGAAGAAGGGGGTCGAAATCAGCCCCAGCATTTT
CASSEEGGRNQPQHF
>TRBJ1-1|.|TRBV2|.
TGTGCCAGCAGTGCGCAGGCGAACACTGAAGCTTTCTTT
CASSAQANTEAFF
>TRBJ2-7|TRBD1|TRBV6-5|.
TGCCGGGACAGAAACTACGAGCAGTACTTC
CRDRNYEQYF
>TRBJ2-3|.|TRBV19|.
TGTGCCAGTAGTATAGAAAGGGCAATAGATACGCAGTATTTT
CASSIERAIDTQYF
>TRBJ2-7|TRBD1|TRBV18|.
TGTGCCAGCTCACCACTACCCCGGGGACAGGGCCAGTTCGAGCAGTACTTC
CASSPLPRGQGQFEQYF
>TRBJ1-4|.|TRBV19|.
TGTGCCAGTAGACAACAGGGATTGAGTAATGAAAAACTGTTTTTT
CASRQQGLSNEKLFF
>TRBJ2-4|TRBD1|TRBV2|.
TGTGCCAGCAGCGCCGGGACAGGGGCCTTAGCCAAAAACATTCAGTACTTC
CASSAGTGALAKNIQYF
>TRBJ2-7|TRBD1|TRBV27|.
TGTGCCAGCCGGACAGGCGGCTTGGGGCAGTACTTC
CASRTGGLGQYF
>TRBJ2-1|.|TRBV10-2|.
TGCGCCATCAGGTTACAGGGTTTCGATGAGCAGTTCTTC
CAIRLQGFDEQFF
>TRBJ1-1|.|TRBV29-1|.
TGCAGCGTCGGCGTGCAGGTGAACACTGAAGCTTTCTTT
CSVGVQVNTEAFF
>TRBJ1-1|.|TRBV5-1|once
TGCGCCAGCAGCGCCCCGGGGCCTGAAGCTTTCTTT
CASSAPGPEAFF
>TRBJ1-1|.|TRBV6-1|once
TGTGCCAGCAGTGATTCAGGGTGGGTGCCTGAAGCTTTCTTT
CASSDSGWVPEAFF
>TRBJ2-5|.|TRBV6-1|.
TGTGCCAGCAGATTCGACAGGTTTAACCAAGAGACCCAGTACTTC
CASRFDRFNQETQYF
>TRBJ2-7|.|TRBV6-1|.
TGTGCCAGCAGTGAAGCGGGTCTTAATTTTCAGTCCTTC
CASSEAGLNFQSF
>TRBJ1-2|.|TRBV7-2|.
TGTGCCAGCAGCTTGCAGGGAGTAAACTATGGCTACACCTTC
CASSLQGVNYGYTF
>TRBJ2-5|TRBD2|TRBV7-9|.
TGTGCCAGCAGCTACCCTACCGGGGGGGCAGGGGAGACCCAGTACTTC
CASSYPTGGAGETQYF
>TRBJ1-3|.|TRBV7-3|.
TGTGCCAGCAGCCTATATGGGGCGGGGGAGACTGGAAACACCATATATTTT
CASSLYGAGETGNTIYF
>TRBJ2-5|TRBD1|TRBV9|.
TGTGCCAGCAGCGTAGGATCGACAGGGGGGTTGGAGACCCAGTACTTC
CASSVGSTGGLETQYF
>TRBJ1-6|.|TRBV27|.
TGTGCCAGCAGTTTACCAGGGAATTCACCCCTCCACTTT
CASSLPGNSPLHF
>TRBJ2-3|.|TRBV7-8|.
TGTGCCAGCAGCTTTGGTTCATGGGTAGGATTTAGCACAGATACGCAGTATTTT
CASSFGSWVGFSTDTQYF
>TRBJ1-5|.|TRBV4-1|.
TGCGCCAGCAGCCCTCGGGATCTCAATCAGCCCCAGCATTTT
CASSPRDLNQPQHF
>TRBJ1-1|.|TRBV27|once
TGTGCCAGCAGTTTATCGCGATCTGGGGGCATGAACACTGAAGCTTTCTTT
CASSLSRSGGMNTEAFF
>TRBJ2-1|TRBD1|TRBV27|.
TGTGCCAGCAGCTATAAGACAGGGACCTCCTACAATGAGCAGTTCTTC
CASSYKTGTSYNEQFF
>TRBJ1-3|.|TRBV7-6|once
TGTGCCAGCAGCTTAGCAGGGGGGGCCTACTCTGGAAACACCATATATTTT
CASSLAGGAYSGNTIYF
>TRBJ2-7|.|TRBV18|.
TGTGCCAGCTCACCACCGGGGGCCCTCGAGCAGTACTTC
CASSPPGALEQYF
>TRBJ2-7|TRBD2|TRBV7-2|.
TGTGCCAGCAGCCGCCGGGGGGACTCCTACGAGCAGTACTTC
CASSRRGDSYEQYF
>TRBJ2-1|.|TRBV11-2|once
TGTGCCAGCAGCCCCGGGCTAGGGGGTGAGCAGTTCTTC
CASSPGLGGEQFF
>TRBJ1-2|.|TRBV6-1|.
TGTGCCAGCAGTGAAGCGCCGGGACACCTGAGGGGCTACACCTTC
CASSEAPGHLRGYTF
>TRBJ1-1|.|TRBV19|few
TGTGCCAGTAGTACCACCCGGGTCCCTGAAGCTTTCTTT
CASSTTRVPEAFF
>TRBJ2-7|TRBD1|TRBV11-2|.
TGTGCCAGCAGCTTAGAGACAGGGTGGGTGGCCTACGAGCAGTACTTC
CASSLETGWVAYEQYF
>TRBJ1-3|.|TRBV28|.
TGTGCCAGCAGTTTCGGAGGGGCCAGAAACACCATATATTTT
CASSFGGARNTIYF
>TRBJ1-5|.|TRBV7-9|.
TGTGCCAGCAGCTTAGGGCATGATAGCAATCAGCCCCAGCATTTT
CASSLGHDSNQPQHF
>TRBJ2-3|TRBD1|TRBV5-1|.
TGCGCCAGCAGGGGCACGGACAGGCTATTGGGCACAGATACGCAGTATTTT
CASRGTDRLLGTDTQYF
>TRBJ2-7|.|TRBV18|.
TGTGCCAGCTCACCATTGGGGGAGAGGTCCTACGAGCAGTACTTC
CASSPLGERSYEQYF